This T cell receptor beta chain was captured in a study of T cells in Graves' hyperthyroidism and ophthalmopathy. The CDR3 loop spans 16 amino acids. V was trimmed by 2 bases and J by 4 bases, leaving 16 bases between them. From germline, CDR1 is KGHSH and CDR2 LQKENI. Findings and caveats of the study: Stable hyperthyroidism was separated from ophthalmopathy by a model based on 13 V-J features.

Amplification of TCR beta CDR3 regions used RNA as the template. An initial round of RT-PCR targeting the TCR CDR3 relied on the HTBI primer set. TCRdb reprocessed the multiplex PCR reads via MiXCR and lists one record per CDR3 protein. The sample has some 300,000 distinct CDR3 sequences, about an eighth seen once. PBMCs were derived from about 9.1 ml fresh peripheral blood. This clonotype was detected many times. The antigen is undetermined. The sequencing input was blood. This rearrangement joins TRBV18 to TRBJ2-3; the D gene could be TRBD1 or TRBD2 (5 bases each). The receptor's source is a woman in her twenties or thirties with Graves' hyperthyroidism that later progressed to Graves' ophthalmopathy. The DNA of the CDR3 is TGTGCCAGCTCACCATTTGGGACCGGGTCTTCAGATACGCAGTATTTT. As protein: CASSPFGTGSSDTQYF. Combining the CDR3 with reference TRBV18 and TRBJ2-3 gives the whole variable domain NAGVMQNPRHLVRRRGQEARLRCSPMKGHSHVYWYRQLPEEGLKFMVYLQKENIIDESGMPKERFSAEFPKEGPSILRIQQVVRGDSAAYFCASSPFGTGSSDTQYFGPGTRLTVL.